The clone carrying this T cell receptor (beta chain) was observed at least ten times. The data were taken from a study of T cells in Graves' hyperthyroidism and ophthalmopathy. Germline V CDR1 and CDR2: SGHAT, FQNNGV. The CDR3 is made up of 16 amino acids. V lost 5 bases to trimming and J lost 8 bases; unmatched junction nucleotides: 13. Amplification of TCR beta CDR3 regions was performed using RNA transcripts as template. TCR CDR3 underwent first-round RT-PCR with the HTBI primer set. Each CDR3 protein is one row after TCRdb ran MiXCR on the multiplex PCR reads. The sample shows 350,000 or so distinct CDR3 sequences, 15% to 20% of them seen only once.

Sequencing was performed on blood. The clonotype was recovered from a woman in her forties or fifties with Graves' hyperthyroidism. The genes are TRBV11-2 and TRBJ2-4, with 9 bases aligning to TRBD1. The CDR3 DNA reads as TGTGCCAGCAGCCTCAGACAGGGGGTTGGTACGGACATTCAGTACTTC. Translating it yields CASSLRQGVGTDIQYF.